The 13 T cell receptor beta chains below were found in one sample sequenced in a study of blood T cell repertoires in COVID-19. This table comes from immunoSEQ multiplex PCR, and its TCRdb copy is limited to in-frame clones, with some not included. The sample has hundreds of thousands of clones; about 90% are singletons. The sample comprised peripheral blood. Receptor source: a woman aged 30 to 39 with COVID-19, enrolled during active disease.

V is TRBV5-4 and J is TRBJ1-2; the D is unclear. V was trimmed by 0 bases and J by 5 bases, leaving 11 bases between them. Germline values: CDR1 SGHNT, CDR2 YYREEE (reference sequence). The CDR3 contains 14 residues. The CDR3 nucleotides read TGTGCCAGCAGCTTGGTGCGGGGTAGTTATGGCTACACCTTC. Encoded protein: CASSLVRGSYGYTF.

This clone was recorded only once. The rearrangement uses TRBV6-5 and TRBJ2-2, with 7 bases identical to TRBD1. Germline V gives CDR1 MNHEY, CDR2 SVGAGI. The CDR3 consists of 15 residues. The V segment lost 6 bases and the J segment 6 bases; nucleotides outside the gene matches: 10. The CDR3 nucleotides are TGTGCCAGCAGACAACAGGGGACCAGGGCCGGGGAGCTGTTTTTT. Its protein is CASRQQGTRAGELFF.

The count of this clone is one. The chain combines TRBV11-2 with TRBJ2-1, with 7 bases identical to TRBD2. Trimming took 5 bases from V and 2 from J; bases not matched to a gene: 9. This CDR3 spans 16 amino acids. Germline lookup yields CDR1 SGHAT and CDR2 FQNNGV. For the CDR3, the DNA is TGTGCCAGCAGCCCAGGAGGGACTACTGCCTACAATGAGCAGTTCTTC. Its translation is CASSPGGTTAYNEQFF.

The V and J genes are TRBV24-1 and TRBJ1-5, with 8 bases fitting TRBD1. Germline V gives CDR1 KGHDR, CDR2 SFDVKD. The CDR3 extends over 16 amino acids. With V trimmed by 3 bases and J by 7 bases, 10 bases remained unmatched. In DNA, the CDR3 is TGTGCCACCAGTGATAGTTTGGGACAGGCGTCCCAGCCCCAGCATTTT. This encodes CATSDSLGQASQPQHF.

The rearrangement joins TRBV6-2 or TRBV6-3 to TRBJ2-4, with a weak D call TRBD1 (6 bases). The CDR3 extends over 12 amino acids. Per germline, CDR1 MNHEY and CDR2 SVGEGT. V was clipped by 2 bases and J by 12 bases, with 11 bases between them. For the CDR3, the DNA is TGTGCCAGCAGTTACAAGGACAGACCTCAGTACTTC. Protein sequence: CASSYKDRPQYF.

The chain carries TRBV7-5 and TRBJ2-7; the table names TRBD1, a call not compared with the DNA. TRBV7-5 is a recognized pseudogene. This CDR3 region has 14 residues. CDR3 amino acids: CARSPNQGPGEQYV. CDR3 in DNA: TGTGCCAGAAGCCCAAACCAGGGGCCGGGCGAGCAGTACGTC.

This chain joins TRBV15 and TRBJ1-6; 9 bases agree with TRBD1. V trimming: 4 bases; J trimming: 7 bases; junction bases outside the gene matches: 8. This CDR3 region has 16 residues. Germline values: CDR1 LNHNV, CDR2 YYDKDF (reference sequence). CDR3 nucleotide sequence: TGTGCCACCAGCACCAGGGACAGGGTTCCAAATTCACCCCTCCACTTT. As protein: CATSTRDRVPNSPLHF.

The chain links TRBV10-3 to TRBJ1-1; unclear D gene. This CDR3 has 11 residues. Trimming cost V 8 bases and J 9 bases, with 13 bases left between them. CDR1 and CDR2 from the germline V gene are ENHRY and SYGVKD. For the CDR3, the DNA is TGTGCCATCGCGGAGTGGAGCCAAGCTTTCTTT. Protein product: CAIAEWSQAFF.

This sequence joins TRBV13 and TRBJ1-5; a possible D gene is TRBD1 (6 bases). This CDR3 is 12 amino acids long. Per germline, CDR1 PRHDT and CDR2 FYEKMQ (reference sequence). V dropped 5 bases and J dropped 6 bases, with 8 bases sitting between them. Here the CDR3 DNA reads TGTGCCAGCAGCACACAGGGTCAGCCCCAGCATTTT. Protein sequence: CASSTQGQPQHF.

The CDR3: CASSQDPQGSHTEAFF. The CDR3 coding sequence is TGCGCCAGCAGCCAAGATCCGCAGGGGAGCCACACTGAAGCTTTCTTT. This chain joins TRBV4-3 and TRBJ1-1; possible D gene TRBD1, 6 bases. This CDR3 spans 16 amino acids. V was trimmed by 0 bases and J by 3 bases, leaving 14 bases between them. Germline loops: CDR1 LGHNA, CDR2 YSLEER.

The gene calls are TRBV5-1 and TRBJ1-4, with D unresolved. This CDR3 region has 14 residues. Trimming left V 3 bases short and J 3 bases short, with 9 bases between. Germline-derived CDR1 and CDR2 are SGHRS and YFSETQ. CDR3: CASSSGGSNEKLFF. The CDR3 nucleotides are TGCGCCAGCAGCTCGGGCGGGTCTAATGAAAAACTGTTTTTT.

The chain employs TRBV30 and TRBJ2-2; D unresolved. Germline V CDR1 and CDR2: GTSNPN, SVGIG (reference sequence). The V end lost 4 bases, the J end lost 6 bases, and 12 bases lay between the germline ends. This CDR3 has 13 residues. In nucleotides, the CDR3 is TGTGCCTGGACTCCCTCGTATCCCGGGGAGCTGTTTTTT. The encoded protein is CAWTPSYPGELFF. The entire variable domain, with the rest obtained from reference TRBV30 and TRBJ2-2, is as follows: SQTIHQWPATLVQPVGSPLSLECTVEGTSNPNLYWYRQAAGRGLQLLFYSVGIGQISSEVPQNLSASRPQDRQFILSSKKLLLSDSGFYLCAWTPSYPGELFFGEGSRLTVL.

The chain combines TRBV6-2 or TRBV6-3 with TRBJ1-2, with a tentative D call TRBD1 (5 bases). This CDR3 spans 13 amino acids. V lost 6 bases to trimming and J lost 7 bases, with 15 bases between them. The germline gives CDR1 MNHEY, CDR2 SVGEGT. CDR3: CASSYWEGFGYTF. In DNA, the CDR3 is TGTGCCAGCAGCTATTGGGAGGGGTTTGGCTACACCTTC.